By sample share, the clone carrying this T cell receptor (delta chain) is large. These data come from a study of gamma-delta T cells after stem cell transplantation. TCRdb re-processed the RT-PCR reads using CATT. Here the sample spans under 5,500 delta-chain clones, 16% being singletons. The sample taken for sequencing was gamma-delta T cells. This TCR came from a human donor. It is not recorded whose cells these are; they may come from a transplant donor.

The CDR3 DNA sequence: TGTGCCTGTGCCGTCCCGCTGGGGGATAGACTGATGGGGACAGCACAACTCTTCTTT. Protein sequence: CACAVPLGDRLMGTAQLFF. The J gene is TRDJ2, the V gene TRDV2, with 10 bases identical to TRDD3. Losses at the gene ends were 5 bases for V and 4 bases for J; bases not matched to a gene: 18. CDR3 length equals 19 residues. Germline lookup yields CDR1 GEAIGNYY and CDR2 EKD.